One sample yielded the 17 T cell receptor beta chains listed below, sequenced in a study of cytomegalovirus exposure and HLA in healthy donors. Researchers ran the PCR with 60 Vbeta and 13 Jbeta primers. Using immunoSEQ multiplex PCR, the repertoire was profiled, and TCRdb retains in-frame clones only, with some absent. The sample holds 77,000 or so clones, around 81% seen once. Sample: PBMCs. Source of these receptors: a man in his forties in good health and CMV-seronegative.

The chain employs TRBV19 and TRBJ1-5; no clear D. The CDR3 runs 13 residues. The ends were cut back, 3 bases at V and 2 bases at J, with 5 bases in the middle. The germline V gene encodes CDR1 LNHDA and CDR2 SQIVND (reference sequence). CDR3 sequence reads: CASSMRGNQPQHF. For the CDR3, the DNA is TGTGCCAGTAGTATGAGAGGCAATCAGCCCCAGCATTTT.

This chain uses TRBV19 with TRBJ2-1; D unresolved. V shed 9 bases and J shed 10 bases, with 13 bases lying between them. CDR3 length: 11 amino acids. Germline CDR1 reads LNHDA; CDR2 reads SQIVND (reference sequence). The CDR3 nucleotides are TGTGCCAGCTCCAAGGCAGCGGAGCAGTTCTTC. Its protein product is CASSKAAEQFF.

This clone was counted once. This chain connects TRBV6-5 to TRBJ2-1, with TRBD2 identical over 9 bases. The CDR3 runs 14 residues. J lost 15 bases, V lost 0 bases, and 9 bases had no gene match. Germline assignment: CDR1 MNHEY and CDR2 SVGAGI. This CDR3 is CASSYSREGLYTFF. The CDR3 DNA follows: TGTGCCAGCAGTTACTCGCGGGAGGGCCTATATACGTTCTTC.

Here the CDR3 reads CASSLGGQLNTEAFF. The CDR3 coding sequence is TGTGCCAGCAGTTTAGGGGGACAGCTGAACACTGAAGCTTTCTTT. The chain carries TRBV28 and TRBJ1-1; 7 nucleotides line up with TRBD1. This CDR3 has 15 residues. Germline CDR1 and CDR2: MDHEN and SYDVKM. The V gene end was trimmed by 2 bases and the J gene end by 0 bases; junction bases not matched to a gene: 3.

This chain connects TRBV7-8 to TRBJ2-5, with TRBD2 matching 9 bases. The J call is uncertain, as TRBJ2-7 better fits the DNA end. The CDR3 sequence is 15 residues long. CDR1 SGHVS and CDR2 FQNEAQ come from the germline V gene. The DNA for the CDR3 is TGTGCCAGCAGCTTAGGGTCTGTAGCGGGAGTCGAGCAGTACTTC. It yields the protein CASSLGSVAGVEQYF.

This sequence joins TRBV6-6 and TRBJ2-4; D is perhaps TRBD1 (6 bases). There are 16 residues in the CDR3. Germline-derived CDR1 and CDR2 are MNHNY and SVGAGI (reference sequence). V was shortened by 6 bases and J by 8 bases, with 23 bases between the two germline ends. This CDR3 reads CASSLGQSAGVDIQYF. CDR3 in DNA: TGTGCCAGCAGCCTCGGACAGTCGGCAGGCGTAGACATTCAGTACTTC.

This clone was found a few times. The V and J genes are TRBV29-1 and TRBJ2-1; 12 nucleotides agree with TRBD2. V shed 2 bases, J shed 14 bases, and the junction held 7 bases outside the gene matches. CDR3 size: 13 residues. From germline, CDR1 is SQVTM and CDR2 ANQGSEA. The CDR3 DNA is TGCAGCGTTGAAACGACTAGCGGGAGAGTGGAGTTCTTC. Its translation: CSVETTSGRVEFF.

V and J are TRBV11-3 and TRBJ2-1, with 8 bases matching TRBD1. The CDR3 has 15 amino acids. The germline CDR1 and CDR2 sequences are SGHNT and YENEEA. Germline trimming cut 5 bases from V and 4 bases from J; bases unmatched to any gene: 7. The CDR3 DNA reads as TGTGCCAGCAGCGACCGGGACAGGATTTACAATGAGCAGTTCTTC. Translated: CASSDRDRIYNEQFF.

The genes are TRBV5-5 and TRBJ1-1; D might be TRBD1 (5 bases). CDR1 and CDR2 from the germline V gene are SGHKS and YYEKEE (reference sequence). The CDR3 is 14 amino acids. The germline V and J ends were trimmed by 2 bases and 2 bases, with 10 bases remaining between them. Here the CDR3 reads CASSFGQGNTEAFF. CDR3 coding DNA: TGTGCCAGCAGCTTCGGTCAGGGCAACACTGAAGCTTTCTTT.

J is TRBJ2-3 and V is TRBV5-4; D possibly corresponds to TRBD2 (5 bases). The ends were cut back, 0 bases at V and 5 bases at J, with 13 bases in the middle. Germline assignment: CDR1 SGHNT and CDR2 YYREEE (reference sequence). The CDR3 runs 15 residues. This chain's CDR3 is CASSLDLSVLDTQYF. The CDR3 nucleotides read TGTGCCAGCAGCTTGGATCTTAGCGTTTTAGATACGCAGTATTTT.

V and J are TRBV7-8 and TRBJ2-3; D is unresolved. Between the trimmed V and J ends, which lost 5 bases and 0 bases, there was a span of 12 bases. CDR3 length: 15 amino acids. Per germline, CDR1 SGHVS and CDR2 FQNEAQ. CDR3 sequence: CASSLRSPSTDTQYF. DNA for the CDR3: TGTGCCAGCAGCCTTAGAAGCCCAAGCACAGATACGCAGTATTTT.

The chain joins TRBV7-2 to TRBJ2-2; possible D gene TRBD2, 6 bases. The CDR3 sequence is 14 residues long. Trimming cost V 6 bases and J 4 bases, with 12 bases left between them. The germline V gene has CDR1 SGHTA and CDR2 FQGNSA. CDR3 bases: TGTGCCAGCAGTTCCGCGGGAATCACCGGGGAGCTGTTTTTT. This encodes CASSSAGITGELFF. The variable domain in full, with the rest retrieved from reference TRBV7-2 and TRBJ2-2, is GAGVSQSPSNKVTEKGKDVELRCDPISGHTALYWYRQSLGQGLEFLIYFQGNSAPDKSGLPSDRFSAERTGGSVSTLTIQRTQQEDSAVYLCASSSAGITGELFFGEGSRLTVL.

The chain links TRBV11-2 to TRBJ2-1; 11 bases map to TRBD2. After removal of 1 base from V and 10 bases from J, the junction contained 6 bases not matched to a gene. The CDR3 extends over 15 amino acids. The V gene's germline CDR1 is SGHAT and CDR2 FQNNGV. CDR3 bases: TGTGCCAGCAGCTTAGTCGGGACTAGCGGCGTGGAGCAGTTCTTC. Residues: CASSLVGTSGVEQFF.

This chain joins TRBV5-4 and TRBJ1-1, with D tentatively TRBD1 (6 bases). V was shortened by 5 bases and J by 0 bases, with 11 bases between the two germline ends. Germline loops: CDR1 SGHNT, CDR2 YYREEE (reference sequence). This CDR3 has 14 amino acids. The CDR3 DNA reads TGTGCCAGCAGTAAAGGGACATTGAACACTGAAGCTTTCTTT. Translating gives CASSKGTLNTEAFF.

The chain employs TRBV29-1 and TRBJ1-1; D is uncertain. Trimming pared 6 bases from V and 4 bases from J, leaving 12 bases between. The length of the CDR3 is 12 residues. Germline V CDR1 and CDR2: SQVTM, ANQGSEA. CDR3 protein: CSVLSGGTEAFF. The DNA for the CDR3 is TGCAGCGTCCTGTCCGGAGGCACTGAAGCTTTCTTT.

The CDR3: CASREGALYGYTF. The CDR3 DNA reads TGCGCCAGCAGAGAAGGGGCTCTTTATGGCTACACCTTC. The chain uses TRBV5-1 and TRBJ1-2; TRBD1 is a possible D gene (5 bases). The germline V gene encodes CDR1 SGHRS and CDR2 YFSETQ. The CDR3 runs to 13 residues. Trimming shortened V by 5 bases and J by 5 bases, and 13 bases separated the two germline ends.

The CDR3 protein is CATSRPTPNTEAFF. Written as DNA, the CDR3 is TGTGCCACCAGCAGGCCGACACCCAACACTGAAGCTTTCTTT. The rearrangement uses TRBV15 and TRBJ1-1; D remains unclear. V dropped 3 bases and J dropped 2 bases, with 10 bases sitting between them. Germline CDR1 is LNHNV and CDR2 is YYDKDF (reference sequence). This CDR3 contains 14 residues.